This TCR beta chain was documented in a study of shared clonotypes between healthy human individuals. General study results and limits: Naive subsets typically showed greater estimated richness than memory subsets. It was observed that roughly 5.1% of naive CD4 clonotypes were shared across several donors.

Assay execution took place at the deep level. In the original processing: ImmunoSEQ only sent back junction sequences with no quality scores, so filtering was done differently. TCRdb's copy holds only in-frame clones and misses some; the assay was immunoSEQ multiplex PCR. The V and J calls and clone size come from that table; D and trimming were worked out from the DNA. Seen here are hundreds of thousands of clones, about 98% observed once, and the top ten hold 0.3%. Germline V lookup: CDR1 SNHLY, CDR2 FYNNEI. The CDR3 loop spans 16 amino acids. Trimming took 6 bases from V and 1 from J; bases not matched to a gene: 8. Cells designated naive CD8 were CD45RO-negative and were positively selected for CCR7, with terminally differentiated effector memory CD45RA+ cells excluded. With regard to this clone: What it binds is unknown.

V is TRBV2 and J is TRBJ2-7; 11 bases agree with TRBD2. The sequencing sample was made of naive CD8+ T cells sorted from blood. The origin of this receptor is a man between 25 and 39 years old in good health. CDR3 sequence (DNA): TGTGCCAGCAGCTCCCAGAGGACTAGCGGGTCCTACGAGCAGTACTTC. Translation: CASSSQRTSGSYEQYF.